One and the same sample provided the 4 T cell receptor beta chains below, sequenced in a study of blood T cell repertoires in COVID-19. Only in-frame clones appear in the TCRdb table, and some are missing; sequencing was by immunoSEQ multiplex PCR. This sample has about 160,000 clones, with around 84% found just once. The material sequenced was peripheral blood. All receptors come from a man aged 35-49 years with acute or convalescent COVID-19.

This chain connects TRBV4-2 to TRBJ1-2; D gene unclear. Germline values: CDR1 LGHNA, CDR2 YNFKEQ. This CDR3 has 17 residues. The germline V and J ends were trimmed by 0 bases and 4 bases, with 18 bases remaining between them. The CDR3 reads CASSQDRTAVPIYGYTF. CDR3 DNA sequence: TGTGCCAGCAGCCAAGATCGAACGGCGGTACCCATCTATGGCTACACCTTC.

In its sample, this clone was seen once. The genes are TRBV3-1 (or the pseudogene TRBV3-2) and TRBJ2-7; weak D call: TRBD1 (5 bases). CDR1 LGHDT and CDR2 YNNKEL come from the germline V gene (reference sequence). Trimming stripped 3 bases from V and 0 bases from J, with 9 bases between. The CDR3 has 14 amino acids. The CDR3 sequence is CASSQWTSSYEQYF. In DNA form, the CDR3 reads TGTGCCAGCAGCCAGTGGACAAGCTCCTACGAGCAGTACTTC.

This clone was picked up a small number of times. The chain couples TRBV2 to TRBJ1-1, with D maybe TRBD1 (5 bases). The germline V gene has CDR1 SNHLY and CDR2 FYNNEI. Trimming removed 7 bases from V and 2 bases from J, with 11 bases in between. The CDR3 is 13 amino acids. The CDR3 sequence is CASNVGQNTEAFF. In DNA, the CDR3 is TGTGCCAGCAACGTAGGACAAAACACTGAAGCTTTCTTT.

The chain links TRBV28 to TRBJ1-1; 9 nucleotides match TRBD1. The V gene's germline CDR1 is MDHEN and CDR2 SYDVKM. The J segment lost 6 bases and the V segment lost 3 bases, leaving 8 bases of the junction unmatched. There are 15 residues in the CDR3. The chain's CDR3 is CASSFGGQGGSEAFF. The CDR3 DNA reads TGTGCCAGCAGTTTTGGGGGACAGGGTGGTTCTGAAGCTTTCTTT.